These 26 T cell receptor beta chains were all obtained from the same sample, sequenced in a study of blood T cell repertoires in COVID-19. Measured with immunoSEQ multiplex PCR; TCRdb has only the in-frame clones, and not every one. The sample holds approximately 16,000 clones, about 88% seen once. Sequencing used peripheral blood. These receptors were obtained from an older woman in a cohort sampled during active or convalescent COVID-19.

The chain joins TRBV6-6 to TRBJ1-4; D is unresolved. Trimming removed 2 bases from V and 4 bases from J, with 8 bases in between. Germline V gene data show CDR1 as MNHNY and CDR2 as SVGAGI (reference sequence). The CDR3 extends over 14 amino acids. The CDR3: CASSYAEVNEKLFF. In DNA form, the CDR3 reads TGTGCCAGCAGTTACGCGGAGGTTAATGAAAAACTGTTTTTT.

The rearrangement joins TRBV21-1 to TRBJ1-1; TRBD1 is the table's D call, not checked against the DNA. TRBV21-1 is a documented pseudogene. CDR3 length equals 16 residues. CDR3 region: CASSKDTGTPHTEAFF. The CDR3 DNA is TGTGCCAGCAGCAAAGACACAGGGACGCCCCACACTGAAGCTTTCTTT.

This chain links TRBV5-4 with TRBJ1-3; 10 bases fit TRBD1. The V segment lost 2 bases and the J segment 3 bases; nucleotides outside the gene matches: 5. CDR1 is SGHNT and CDR2 is YYREEE in the germline V gene (reference sequence). This CDR3 comprises 16 residues. In DNA form, the CDR3 reads TGTGCCAGCAGCTTAGGACAGGGGGTGGATGGAAACACCATATATTTT. Translated: CASSLGQGVDGNTIYF.

The table lists this clone with a count of one. This rearrangement joins TRBV28 to TRBJ2-5; 8 bases match TRBD1. V gave up 5 bases and J gave up 0 bases; unmatched junction bases: 8. Germline assignment: CDR1 MDHEN and CDR2 SYDVKM. CDR3 size: 16 residues. CDR3 amino acids: CASSPLDRANQETQYF. DNA of the CDR3: TGTGCCAGCAGTCCACTGGACAGGGCGAACCAAGAGACCCAGTACTTC.

The chain has TRBV19 and TRBJ2-1; TRBD2 might be the D (5 bases). The germline gives CDR1 LNHDA, CDR2 SQIVND (reference sequence). V was pared by 3 bases and J by 5 bases, with 14 bases between. The CDR3 spans 15 residues. CDR3 DNA sequence: TGTGCCAGTAGTATGTGGGGAGTTCGGGACAATGAGCAGTTCTTC. Protein sequence: CASSMWGVRDNEQFF.

The rearrangement links TRBV7-2 to TRBJ1-4, with 7 nucleotides matching TRBD1. The V and J ends lost 8 bases and 7 bases, in that order; junction bases with no gene match: 10. This CDR3 region has 14 residues. Germline V gene data show CDR1 as SGHTA and CDR2 as FQGNSA. Here the CDR3 reads CASRPAGGGEKLFF. The CDR3 DNA is TGTGCCAGCCGCCCTGCAGGGGGAGGTGAAAAACTGTTTTTT.

This clone has only a few counts. This chain connects TRBV5-1 to TRBJ1-1; D is ambiguous. Trimming took 4 bases from V and 6 from J, leaving 19 bases between them. The germline CDR1 and CDR2 sequences are SGHRS and YFSETQ. The CDR3 is 15 amino acids. CDR3 in amino acids: CASSPRGRSEAEAFF. CDR3 nucleotides: TGCGCCAGCAGCCCAAGAGGCAGAAGCGAGGCTGAAGCTTTCTTT.

The chain carries TRBV4-3 and TRBJ1-1; 9 bases are shared with TRBD1. The CDR3 is 16 residues long. Germline loops: CDR1 LGHNA, CDR2 YSLEER. V was pared by 0 bases and J by 3 bases, with 5 bases of the junction left unmatched. CDR3 sequence (DNA): TGCGCCAGCAGCCAAGAACCCAGGACAGGGGACACTGAAGCTTTCTTT. This sequence encodes CASSQEPRTGDTEAFF.

The chain couples TRBV27 to TRBJ2-3; TRBD2 aligns across 11 bases. V lost 0 bases, J lost 2 bases, and 7 bases stayed unmatched. CDR3 length: 18 residues. The germline V gene has CDR1 MNHEY and CDR2 SMNVEV (reference sequence). CDR3 sequence: CASSLSAPSGGHTDTQYF. The DNA for the CDR3 is TGTGCCAGCAGTTTATCGGCGCCTAGCGGGGGGCACACAGATACGCAGTATTTT.

The chain has TRBV28 and TRBJ2-7; D is possibly TRBD1 (5 bases). The CDR3 totals 14 residues. Germline loops: CDR1 MDHEN, CDR2 SYDVKM. Trimming pared 4 bases from V and 2 bases from J, leaving 12 bases between. The CDR3: CASSSSGIAYEQYF. DNA for the CDR3: TGTGCCAGCAGTTCATCAGGGATCGCCTACGAGCAGTACTTC.

This rearrangement joins TRBV25-1 to TRBJ2-1, with 7 positions matching TRBD2. Unmatched junction bases numbered 13, after V lost 7 bases and J lost 7 bases. Germline V CDR1 and CDR2: MGHDK, SYGVNS. The CDR3 is 15 residues long. The CDR3 region is CASIFHSGRRNEQFF. For the CDR3, the DNA is TGTGCCAGCATTTTTCATAGCGGGCGAAGGAATGAGCAGTTCTTC.

In its sample, this clone was seen once. The chain recombines TRBV25-1 with TRBJ1-2; 7 bases map to TRBD1. After removal of 6 bases from V and 7 bases from J, the junction contained 11 bases not matched to a gene. The CDR3 consists of 14 residues. Germline CDR1 is MGHDK and CDR2 is SYGVNS. The chain's CDR3 is CASSPPGQRVGYTF. The CDR3 DNA follows: TGTGCCAGCAGCCCCCCGGGACAGCGGGTTGGCTACACCTTC.

The chain couples TRBV7-2 to TRBJ2-2; D is possibly TRBD2 (5 bases). The CDR3 spans 16 residues. Germline CDR1 is SGHTA and CDR2 is FQGNSA. V was clipped by 3 bases and J by 1 base, with 12 bases between them. This chain's CDR3 is CASSFEGGRNTGELFF. As DNA, the CDR3 is TGTGCCAGCAGCTTCGAGGGCGGACGGAACACCGGGGAGCTGTTTTTT.

The chain recombines TRBV18 with TRBJ1-2; 7 bases are shared with TRBD1. V gave up 3 bases and J gave up 0 bases; unmatched junction bases: 7. The CDR3 length is 16 residues. Germline assignment: CDR1 KGHSH and CDR2 LQKENI. The CDR3: CASSPLPGQTNYGYTF. Here the CDR3 DNA reads TGTGCCAGCTCACCTCTCCCGGGACAGACTAACTATGGCTACACCTTC.

The chain links TRBV5-1 to TRBJ1-2; a possible D gene is TRBD1 (6 bases). Germline CDR1 SGHRS, CDR2 YFSETQ. Trimming removed 0 bases at V and 6 bases at J, with 18 bases between. The CDR3 spans 16 residues. The DNA for the CDR3 is TGCGCCAGCAGCTTGGTACCCCTCCCAGGGGTCAATGGCTACACCTTC. It is translated as CASSLVPLPGVNGYTF.

V is TRBV28 and J is TRBJ2-3; TRBD2 matches 9 bases. This CDR3 contains 17 residues. Germline V gene data show CDR1 as MDHEN and CDR2 as SYDVKM. V lost 8 bases to trimming and J lost 1 base; unmatched junction nucleotides: 13. CDR3 sequence: CASLPAGGRLGTDTQYF. In DNA form, the CDR3 reads TGTGCCAGCCTCCCGGCGGGGGGGCGTTTAGGCACAGATACGCAGTATTTT.

The rearrangement links TRBV6-6 to TRBJ1-5, with a possible D match to TRBD1 (6 bases). This CDR3 has 14 amino acids. V was cut by 5 bases and J by 2 bases, with 10 bases left in between. Germline CDR1 MNHNY, CDR2 SVGAGI (reference sequence). CDR3: CASSRRGGNQPQHF. The CDR3, as DNA: TGTGCCAGCAGTCGCAGGGGAGGCAATCAGCCCCAGCATTTT.

The chain recombines TRBV7-9 with TRBJ1-2; 9 bases fit TRBD1. V was clipped by 9 bases and J by 8 bases; unmatched bases: 7. The CDR3 is 12 residues long. CDR1 SEHNR and CDR2 FQNEAQ come from the germline V gene (reference sequence). The CDR3 nucleotides are TGTGCCAGTACACAGGGGGCGGAGGGCTACACCTTC. Its translation is CASTQGAEGYTF.

V is TRBV6-5 and J is TRBJ2-7, with TRBD1 identical over 8 bases. V lost 0 bases and J lost 5; bases outside the gene matches: 6. The CDR3 length is 15 residues. Germline CDR1 is MNHEY and CDR2 is SVGAGI. CDR3 in DNA: TGTGCCAGCAGTTACTCTTCCGACAGGGGCCACGAGCAGTACTTC. It translates to CASSYSSDRGHEQYF.

This chain connects TRBV23-1 to TRBJ1-1; weak D call: TRBD1 (6 bases). TRBV23-1 is annotated as an ORF whose role is uncertain. Trimming stripped 0 bases from V and 1 base from J, with 12 bases between. The CDR3 runs to 16 residues. The CDR3 sequence is CASSQSVWTENTEAFF. The CDR3 DNA sequence: TGCGCCAGCAGTCAATCGGTTTGGACAGAGAACACTGAAGCTTTCTTT.

The chain recombines TRBV18 with TRBJ1-1, with 9 bases aligning to TRBD1. Trimming cost V 5 bases and J 2 bases; bases outside gene matches: 3. There are 14 residues in the CDR3. In germline, CDR1 is KGHSH, CDR2 LQKENI. The DNA of the CDR3 is TGTGCCAGCTCAAACACAGGGGGCAACACTGAAGCTTTCTTT. As protein: CASSNTGGNTEAFF.

V usage is TRBV6-1 and J usage is TRBJ1-5; 10 nucleotides match TRBD1. CDR1 and CDR2 from the germline V gene are MNHNS and SASEGT. The V segment lost 4 bases and the J segment 1 base; nucleotides outside the gene matches: 4. The CDR3 loop spans 16 amino acids. CDR3 sequence reads: CASSGQDRGSNQPQHF. The CDR3 coding sequence is TGTGCCAGCAGTGGTCAGGACAGGGGGAGCAATCAGCCCCAGCATTTT.

This chain uses TRBV6-2 or TRBV6-3 with TRBJ2-6; TRBD1 aligns across 10 bases. V was clipped by 0 bases and J by 2 bases; unmatched bases: 4. The CDR3 runs 18 residues. The germline CDR1 and CDR2 sequences are MNHEY and SVGEGT. The CDR3 sequence: CASSYSAGQGTGANVLTF. CDR3 nucleotide sequence: TGTGCCAGCAGTTACTCCGCGGGACAGGGGACTGGGGCCAACGTCCTGACTTTC.

Here the CDR3 reads CASSLQRDYGYTF. CDR3 DNA: TGTGCCAGCAGTTTGCAGAGGGACTATGGCTACACCTTC. J is TRBJ1-2 and V is TRBV12-3 or TRBV12-4; D gene ambiguous. The CDR3 extends over 13 amino acids. V was pared by 3 bases and J by 3 bases, with 8 bases between.

This clone was observed once. The chain couples TRBV27 to TRBJ2-1; TRBD2 matches 8 bases. Germline values: CDR1 MNHEY, CDR2 SMNVEV (reference sequence). V was clipped by 3 bases and J by 6 bases; unmatched bases: 4. The CDR3 totals 14 residues. The CDR3 loop reads CASSFSSGVNEQFF. CDR3 DNA: TGTGCCAGCAGTTTTAGTAGCGGGGTCAATGAGCAGTTCTTC.

The V call is TRBV18, the J call TRBJ1-1; 7 nucleotides align to TRBD1. This CDR3 contains 15 residues. V shed 5 bases, J shed 8 bases, and the junction held 14 bases outside the gene matches. Germline V lookup: CDR1 KGHSH, CDR2 LQKENI. The CDR3 region is CASSSIQGDRGEAFF. CDR3 DNA sequence: TGTGCCAGCTCATCAATCCAGGGGGACCGAGGAGAAGCTTTCTTT.